The following is a T cell receptor beta chain sequence with its context. What antigen it recognizes has not been identified. Receptors were amplified or captured by 5' RACE. Each TCR library was prepared from about 3.5 ug of total RNA. For each sample, cDNA synthesis with SMARTScribe reverse transcriptase was split into eight separate reactions. During cDNA synthesis, template switching was used to introduce unique molecular identifiers that contained a 6-nucleotide sample barcode. Amplification of TCRalpha and TCRbeta cDNA involved two nested PCRs of 16 and 9 cycles, and each PCR was followed by bead purification. Before amplification, the cDNA was treated with uracil DNA-glycosylase and purified using the QIAquick PCR purification kit. The second PCR was the step at which Illumina TruSeq-compatible adapters and sample-specific barcodes were added. TapeStation and Qubit were used to check library quality and concentration, and about 4.5 ng of each library was pooled. Pooled libraries were sequenced on an Illumina HiSeq2500 single-index Rapid Run with 2 x 100 bp reads and custom sequencing primers. The authors' pipeline ran thus. MiGEC version 1.2.6 was used for UMI-based consensus assembly, which corrected PCR and sequencing errors. V(D)J alignment, clonotype assembly and CDR3 extraction were performed with MiXCR version 2.1.1. Normalisation of gene usage, clonotype sharing and MAIT/NKT TCR abundance was achieved by analysing the top 1000, 10 000 and 20 000 clonotypes per sample. Diversity was computed as the inverse Simpson index with the vegan R package after downsampling to 27 000 UMIs. Paired Mann-Whitney U tests on discordant twin pairs were used, with Benjamini-Hochberg multiple-testing correction. Following reprocessing of the reads by TCRdb, the data hold one row per CDR3 protein sequence and no DNA is available. The V and J calls reflect TCRdb's pipeline rather than the authors' work. The sample's own table lists around 450,000 distinct CDR3 sequences. The ten largest clones add up to 2% to 3% of the sample.

This sample is drawn from a study of monozygotic twins with inflammatory bowel disease (dated by TCRdb to about 2019). Background on the whole study: A total of 28 monozygotic twin pairs were included in the full study, comprising nine German pairs (four IBD-concordant, five IBD-discordant) and 19 IBD-discordant Danish pairs. The search for disease-associated traits relied mainly on comparing, within discordant pairs, IBD patients with their genetically identical healthy co-twins. Each individual had, on average, about 151 000 unique TCRalpha sequences and 181 000 unique TCRbeta sequences available for analysis. The study at large found these results: Because patients received different immunosuppressive treatments, the repertoires may have picked up extra background noise and variability between individuals. A decrease in TCRbeta repertoire diversity, as measured by inverse Simpson index, was observed in IBD patients compared with their healthy co-twins. The analysis was unable to tell apart different T cell subtypes. No single strong signal or clonotype linked to IBD turned up in the results, so the idea that one exists was not supported. Compared with healthy twins, IBD patients had fewer clonotypes in common with other individuals, a difference most pronounced in patients showing signs of disease activity. No difference in repertoire similarity was observed between concordant and discordant twins, possibly owing to limited statistical power.

An approximately 2.5 ml peripheral blood sample was drawn into PAXgene tubes per donor and stored at -80°C. Without any T cell sorting, total RNA was extracted from whole blood using the PAXgene blood miRNA kit on an automated QIAcube. Peripheral blood from monozygotic twin pairs, either concordant or discordant for inflammatory bowel disease, underwent deep TCRalpha and TCRbeta repertoire profiling that used unique molecular barcoding. Smoking habits were recorded for all twin pairs, and individuals were classified as current, former or never smokers. The sequencing sample was made of blood. The sequence was collected from a human donor with ulcerative colitis or Crohn's disease, or a healthy co-twin of an affected twin (not recorded which).

This receptor has the CDR3 CATSFSTSGSHNEQFF. The chain joins TRBV24-1 to TRBJ2-1; without DNA, the TCRdb call of TRBD2 cannot be checked. The CDR3 runs 16 residues from the cysteine to the phenylalanine. The DNA is unrecorded. Sequences KGHDR (CDR1) and SFDVKD (CDR2) are obtained from the germline V gene.